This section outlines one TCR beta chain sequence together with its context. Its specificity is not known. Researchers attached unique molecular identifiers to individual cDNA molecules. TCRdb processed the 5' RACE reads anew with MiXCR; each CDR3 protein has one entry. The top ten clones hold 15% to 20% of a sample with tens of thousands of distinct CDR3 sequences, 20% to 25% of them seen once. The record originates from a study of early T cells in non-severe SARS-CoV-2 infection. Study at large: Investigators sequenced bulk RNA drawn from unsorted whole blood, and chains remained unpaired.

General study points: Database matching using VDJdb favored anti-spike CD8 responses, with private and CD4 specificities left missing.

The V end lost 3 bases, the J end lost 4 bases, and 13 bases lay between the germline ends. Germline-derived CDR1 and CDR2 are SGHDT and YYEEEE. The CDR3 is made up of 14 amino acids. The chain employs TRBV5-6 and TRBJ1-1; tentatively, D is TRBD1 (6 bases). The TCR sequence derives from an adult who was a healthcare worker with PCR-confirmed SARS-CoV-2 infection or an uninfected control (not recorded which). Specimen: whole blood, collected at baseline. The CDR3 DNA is TGTGCCAGCAGCTGGGGGCCCGGTGGCACTGAAGCTTTCTTT. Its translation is CASSWGPGGTEAFF.